The 24 T cell receptor beta chains below come from one sample, sequenced in a study of cytomegalovirus exposure and HLA in healthy donors. The PCR contained 60 Vbeta and 13 Jbeta primers. Clones were read by immunoSEQ multiplex PCR, and TCRdb kept only the in-frame ones, dropping some. This sample carries about 190,000 clones, roughly 80% of them seen once, and the ten largest clones take approximately 1.5%. The sample taken for sequencing was PBMCs. The receptors were sampled from a woman aged 18 to 35 in good health and CMV-seronegative.

This clone was counted once. The J gene is TRBJ2-1, the V gene TRBV29-1; TRBD2 matches at 14 bases. Germline CDR1 is SQVTM and CDR2 is ANQGSEA. The ends lost 6 bases at V and 4 bases at J; junction bases unmatched: 14. The CDR3 contains 18 residues. The CDR3, as DNA: TGCAGCGTAACGGGACTAGCGGGAGTGCTTGTCTTTTACAATGAGCAGTTCTTC. It codes for CSVTGLAGVLVFYNEQFF.

The sample holds a few counts of this clone. V usage is TRBV30 and J usage is TRBJ2-6; no firm D call. The CDR3 loop spans 16 amino acids. Germline V gene sequence: CDR1 GTSNPN, CDR2 SVGIG (reference sequence). The V gene lost 4 bases and the J gene lost 0 bases, with 13 bases spanning the gap. CDR3 amino acids: CAWIRVSGSGANVLTF. CDR3 DNA: TGTGCCTGGATCCGGGTCTCGGGCTCTGGGGCCAACGTCCTGACTTTC.

This chain links TRBV4-3 with TRBJ2-7; perhaps TRBD1 as D (5 bases). This CDR3 spans 13 amino acids. The germline V gene encodes CDR1 LGHNA and CDR2 YSLEER. Trimming stripped 3 bases from V and 4 bases from J, with 10 bases between. The CDR3 sequence is CASSHSQGYEQYF. In DNA form, the CDR3 reads TGCGCCAGCAGCCATTCTCAGGGTTACGAGCAGTACTTC.

This clone was counted only a few times. V is TRBV27 and J is TRBJ1-5; D not certain. This CDR3 spans 15 amino acids. The germline V gene encodes CDR1 MNHEY and CDR2 SMNVEV (reference sequence). Trimming pared 6 bases from V and 0 bases from J, leaving 12 bases between. The CDR3 reads CASRPGVVSNQPQHF. The DNA of the CDR3 is TGTGCCAGCAGGCCCGGTGTTGTTAGCAATCAGCCCCAGCATTTT.

The gene calls are TRBV19 and TRBJ2-1, with 11 bases lining up with TRBD2. J gave up 6 bases and V 7 bases, and 8 bases lay outside the gene matches. The germline V gene has CDR1 LNHDA and CDR2 SQIVND (reference sequence). CDR3 length equals 15 residues. CDR3 DNA sequence: TGTGCCAGTACCCGAGACGGGACTAGCGGCAATGAGCAGTTCTTC. Translation: CASTRDGTSGNEQFF.

The chain has TRBV7-9 and TRBJ1-1; TRBD1 might be the D (5 bases). Germline lookup yields CDR1 SEHNR and CDR2 FQNEAQ (reference sequence). Trimming took 1 base from V and 6 from J, leaving 9 bases between them. The CDR3 is 13 amino acids. CDR3 sequence (DNA): TGTGCCAGCAGCTTAGTGGGGGGGGCTGAAGCTTTCTTT. Translated, it gives CASSLVGGAEAFF.

The chain is built from TRBV7-9 and TRBJ2-5, with D unresolved. The CDR3 length is 14 residues. Germline CDR1 reads SEHNR; CDR2 reads FQNEAQ (reference sequence). Trimming cost V 2 bases and J 3 bases, with 10 bases left between them. CDR3 DNA sequence: TGTGCCAGCAGCTTATTGCGCCCCAAAGAGACCCAGTACTTC. Its translation is CASSLLRPKETQYF.

The gene calls are TRBV11-2 and TRBJ2-5; 8 nucleotides align to TRBD1. Trimming removed 3 bases from V and 4 bases from J; junction bases left unmatched: 1. CDR3 length: 13 amino acids. CDR1 is SGHAT and CDR2 is FQNNGV in the germline V gene. CDR3 protein: CASSFGTGETQYF. CDR3 nucleotide sequence: TGTGCCAGCAGCTTTGGGACAGGAGAGACCCAGTACTTC.

This clone was seen just once. The V gene is TRBV27, the J gene TRBJ1-5; 10 nucleotides line up with TRBD1. The V segment lost 6 bases and the J segment 3 bases; nucleotides outside the gene matches: 8. Germline V gene lookup returns CDR1 MNHEY and CDR2 SMNVEV (reference sequence). This CDR3 region has 16 residues. DNA of the CDR3: TGTGCCAGCAGCCGTGGGACAGGGGTTACCAATCAGCCCCAGCATTTT. Residues: CASSRGTGVTNQPQHF.

About this clone: Other DNA sequences in this specimen translate into the identical CDR3. The chain links TRBV27 to TRBJ1-1; no definite D call. V was pared by 3 bases and J by 0 bases, with 5 bases between. Looked up from germline, CDR1 is MNHEY and CDR2 is SMNVEV (reference sequence). The CDR3 contains 13 residues. CDR3 in DNA: TGTGCCAGCAGTTTCACTATGAACACTGAAGCTTTCTTT. This sequence encodes CASSFTMNTEAFF.

This clone was found once. The CDR3 nucleotides are TGTGCCAGCAGTTCCGCCCAAGCCCCTTGGGAGCTGTTTTTT. Protein: CASSSAQAPWELFF. J is TRBJ2-2 and V is TRBV6-6; D is undetermined. The CDR3 consists of 14 residues. V shed 4 bases and J shed 9 bases, with 15 bases lying between them. Germline values: CDR1 MNHNY, CDR2 SVGAGI (reference sequence).

The chain uses TRBV4-3 and TRBJ2-1, with 14 bases matching TRBD2. Per the germline V gene, CDR1 is LGHNA and CDR2 is YSLEER. This CDR3 has 16 amino acids. Trimming took 4 bases from V and 5 from J; bases not matched to a gene: 4. CDR3 protein: CASSLGTSGSNNEQFF. The CDR3 DNA reads TGCGCCAGCAGCCTAGGGACTAGCGGGAGTAACAATGAGCAGTTCTTC.

Notes on this clone: A read error may account for a junction end that differs from germline. CDR3 amino acids: CSSSRQGDGYTF. The CDR3 DNA follows: TGTTCCAGCAGCCGACAGGGGGATGGCTACACCTTC. V gene TRBV7-9 combines with J gene TRBJ1-2, with 9 bases that match TRBD1. The CDR3 is 12 residues long. Germline V gene sequence: CDR1 SEHNR, CDR2 FQNEAQ (reference sequence).

This rearrangement joins TRBV7-2 to TRBJ2-7; TRBD2 matches at 7 bases. The ends lost 1 base at V and 7 bases at J; junction bases unmatched: 4. This CDR3 has 13 amino acids. Germline V gene data show CDR1 as SGHTA and CDR2 as FQGNSA. The CDR3, as DNA: TGTGCCAGCAGCTTAGTGGGGGGGAGTGAGCAGTACTTC. Its protein is CASSLVGGSEQYF.

The chain recombines TRBV5-4 with TRBJ1-2; no reliable D call. The CDR3 is 14 amino acids. The ends were cut back, 0 bases at V and 1 base at J, with 7 bases in the middle. Germline lookup yields CDR1 SGHNT and CDR2 YYREEE (reference sequence). The CDR3 loop is CASSLGLGNYGYTF. CDR3 nucleotides: TGTGCCAGCAGCTTGGGACTCGGTAACTATGGCTACACCTTC.

CDR3: CASRGQGGEQYF. The CDR3 nucleotides are TGTGCCAGCAGAGGACAGGGGGGCGAGCAGTACTTC. The chain combines TRBV11-2 with TRBJ2-7; TRBD1 aligns across 10 bases. J was trimmed by 6 bases and V by 6 bases; bases with no gene match: 2. Germline V CDR1 and CDR2: SGHAT, FQNNGV. This CDR3 is built from 12 residues.

This chain joins TRBV27 and TRBJ1-2, with 10 bases that match TRBD1. Germline assignment: CDR1 MNHEY and CDR2 SMNVEV (reference sequence). Trimming took 5 bases from V and 3 from J; bases not matched to a gene: 3. The CDR3 is 14 amino acids. The CDR3 sequence: CASSPGTGDYGYTF. CDR3 DNA sequence: TGTGCCAGCAGTCCGGGGACAGGGGACTATGGCTACACCTTC.

The chain carries TRBV4-1 and TRBJ2-1; the match to TRBD2 covers 9 bases. This CDR3 spans 16 amino acids. Per the germline V gene, CDR1 is MGHRA and CDR2 is YSYEKL. Losses at the gene ends were 0 bases for V and 9 bases for J; bases not matched to a gene: 9. CDR3 residues: CASSQDMGGRAAEQFF. CDR3 in DNA: TGCGCCAGCAGCCAAGATATGGGCGGGAGGGCCGCTGAGCAGTTCTTC.

The rearrangement uses TRBV11-2 and TRBJ2-1, with 16 bases aligning to TRBD2. From germline, CDR1 is SGHAT and CDR2 FQNNGV. V lost 4 bases to trimming and J lost 5 bases; unmatched junction nucleotides: 8. The CDR3 consists of 18 residues. DNA for the CDR3: TGTGCCAGCAGCTCGGGACTAGCGGGAGGGCCAAATCACAATGAGCAGTTCTTC. Translated, it gives CASSSGLAGGPNHNEQFF.

The J gene is TRBJ2-3, the V gene TRBV6-5; the D is unclear. CDR3 length equals 13 residues. Trimming cost V 6 bases and J 3 bases, with 10 bases left between them. Germline V gives CDR1 MNHEY, CDR2 SVGAGI. This CDR3 reads CASRHYRTDTQYF. The DNA of the CDR3 is TGTGCCAGCAGACACTACCGTACAGATACGCAGTATTTT.

This clone was seen more than once but under ten times. V and J are TRBV6-1 and TRBJ1-4; D unresolved. Per the germline V gene, CDR1 is MNHNS and CDR2 is SASEGT. V shed 3 bases and J shed 3 bases, with 8 bases lying between them. The CDR3 covers 14 residues. CDR3 nucleotide sequence: TGTGCCAGCAGTGATTCAAACTCTAATGAAAAACTGTTTTTT. It is translated as CASSDSNSNEKLFF.

The V call is TRBV19, the J call TRBJ1-1; D remains ambiguous. The germline V and J ends were trimmed by 4 bases and 0 bases, with 12 bases remaining between them. The CDR3 length is 15 residues. The germline gives CDR1 LNHDA, CDR2 SQIVND (reference sequence). The CDR3 loop reads CASSTRDNLNTEAFF. For the CDR3, the DNA is TGTGCCAGTAGTACGAGAGACAACCTGAACACTGAAGCTTTCTTT.

The chain is built from TRBV10-1 and TRBJ2-1; 7 bases are a match to TRBD1. V was clipped by 0 bases and J by 12 bases; unmatched bases: 8. The CDR3 loop spans 14 amino acids. The germline gives CDR1 WNHNN, CDR2 SYGVQD (reference sequence). The CDR3 here is CASSESGTECLQFF. CDR3 bases: TGCGCCAGCAGTGAGTCGGGGACAGAATGTCTGCAGTTCTTC.

The V call is TRBV19, the J call TRBJ2-3, with 8 bases lining up with TRBD1. With V trimmed by 11 bases and J by 2 bases, 12 bases remained unmatched. This CDR3 is built from 15 residues. Germline assignment: CDR1 LNHDA and CDR2 SQIVND (reference sequence). The CDR3 loop reads CACAGQGAITDTQYF. In DNA form, the CDR3 reads TGTGCCTGCGCCGGGCAGGGGGCAATCACAGATACGCAGTATTTT.